Sequencing of this TCR beta chain was carried out in a study of a mutant IDH1 vaccine in newly diagnosed glioma. Study summary: Treatment recipients were about 62% male and around 40% female, and their mean age was around 37 years. Radiotherapy, temozolomide, or both had been given previously, and both were given to most.

Comments on this clone: Its target is unknown.

The time point: week 5, during vaccination. One vaccine dose held 300 ug of mutant IDH1 20-mer peptide and came with topical imiquimod. New WHO grade 3 or 4 IDH1-mutant, ATRX-lost astrocytomas were present in all donors. Repertoires were generated with immunoSEQ multiplex PCR, while TCRdb's copy carries only in-frame clones and drops some. The repertoire holds roughly 40,000 clones, with more than 85% as singletons. This specimen consisted of PBMCs, obtained from a glioma patient whose treatment included an IDH1 peptide vaccine. This receptor was taken from a man aged 50 or older with glioma.

For the CDR3, the DNA is TGTGCCAGCAGCTTAGTACAGAACACTGAAGCTTTCTTT. Protein: CASSLVQNTEAFF. The chain links TRBV7-3 to TRBJ1-1; unclear D gene. The V end lost 2 bases, the J end lost 1 base, and 5 bases lay between the germline ends. This CDR3 has 13 amino acids. Germline CDR1 and CDR2: SGHTA and FQGTGA.